These T cell receptor beta chains were read from a single sample in a study of shared clonotypes between healthy human individuals. Repertoires were generated with immunoSEQ multiplex PCR, while TCRdb's copy carries only in-frame clones and drops some. Among about 2.4 million clones, over 85% were seen once, and the ten largest hold over 0.12%. Material: naive CD4+ T cells sorted from blood. The receptors derive from a man between 18 and 35 years old in good health. Both conserved end residues are part of each CDR3.

V,J,CDR3
TRBV27,TRBJ2-7,CATPTASYEQYF
TRBV7-9,TRBJ1-1,CASSLPTGVAFF
TRBV18,TRBJ2-7,CASSPQGTGYEQYF
TRBV30,TRBJ1-1,CAWTAFSASEAFF
TRBV28,TRBJ2-5,CASSSLLTGGQETQYF
TRBV5-8,TRBJ1-5,CASSLVGWVSNQPQHF
TRBV11-2,TRBJ2-2,CASSLGGTGELFF
TRBV5-1,TRBJ2-2,CASSSPGTSGNTGELFF
TRBV5-1,TRBJ2-7,CASSLWESYEQYF
TRBV5-1,TRBJ2-3,CASSRTLAEAEPQYF
TRBV25-1,TRBJ2-1,CASSEITYSYNEQFF
TRBV19,TRBJ1-2,CASSIEQGGSYTF
TRBV18,TRBJ1-1,CASSLTPNTEAFF
TRBV2,TRBJ2-1,CASSTYPSLEEQFF
TRBV18,TRBJ1-1,CASSKRTGMNTEAFF
TRBV27,TRBJ1-1,CASSFLGAEAFF
TRBV7-8,TRBJ2-1,CASSWRIRDRGLYNEQFF
TRBV5-5,TRBJ1-2,CASSLESGWERNYGYTF
TRBV25-1,TRBJ1-1,CASRDRVNTEAFF
TRBV11-2,TRBJ2-3,CASRSSGLAGGDTQYF
TRBV6-4,TRBJ1-3,CARTAGPPGNTIYF
TRBV19,TRBJ1-2,CASSSNRGPYGYTF
TRBV6-5,TRBJ1-1,CASSYSPVTEAFF
TRBV7-2,TRBJ1-5,CASSRDGSSNQPQHF
TRBV5-1,TRBJ2-7,CASSADSYEQYF
TRBV5-4,TRBJ1-2,CASQPRSIGRRAVYGYTF
TRBV4-3,TRBJ2-7,CASSLPSGRAHEQYF
TRBV11-2,TRBJ2-7,CASSLVFVLAGRGYEQYF
TRBV27,TRBJ1-2,CASSSQRDYGYTF
TRBV6-5,TRBJ1-2,CASSGTGIGYTF
TRBV5-6,TRBJ2-5,CASSGAGVIQETQYF
TRBV29-1,TRBJ1-1,CSVLVGLQNTEAFF
TRBV11-2,TRBJ2-3,CASSQGTSGITDTQYF
TRBV7-2,TRBJ1-1,CASSKGVGTAHMNTEAFF
TRBV7-2,TRBJ2-7,CASSSSPTSGGYEQYF
TRBV6-6,TRBJ1-3,CASSYSTGGSGNTIYF
TRBV7-9,TRBJ1-2,CASSLEQSYGYTF
TRBV10-3,TRBJ2-5,CAISESRSAQETQYF
TRBV30,TRBJ2-2,CAWSVLISTGELFF
TRBV5-4,TRBJ2-3,CASSLGGTDTQYF
TRBV15,TRBJ2-3,CATSRALGSQDTQYF
TRBV2,TRBJ2-3,CASSEQPRDRGNTQYF
TRBV28,TRBJ2-3,CESREGYTDTQYF
TRBV30,TRBJ2-7,CAWNPTGYYEQYF
TRBV7-2,TRBJ2-1,CASSVDINEQFF
TRBV19,TRBJ2-2,CASSTSPSPGELFF
TRBV6-1,TRBJ2-7,CASRGGQGTAYEQYF
TRBV5-6,TRBJ2-4,CASSLRGTKNIQYF
TRBV7-9,TRBJ2-2,CASSLLPASNTGELFF
TRBV11-1,TRBJ2-7,CASSLDAVFEQYF
TRBV27,TRBJ2-5,CASSLWSSGQETQYF
TRBV7-9,TRBJ1-4,CASSFNEKLFF
TRBV5-1,TRBJ1-1,CASCQGVGTEAFF
TRBV6-5,TRBJ2-7,CASSYSEFYEQYF
TRBV5-4,TRBJ1-1,CASSLRDNTEAFF